These T cell receptor beta chains were read from a single sample in a study of T cells in localized non-small cell lung cancer. Only in-frame clones appear in the TCRdb table, and some are missing; sequencing was by immunoSEQ multiplex PCR. The repertoire has tens of thousands of clones, 86% of them found once; the top ten carry less than 6%. Here the sequenced sample was peripheral blood, taken before any cancer treatment. These TCRs come from a woman between 35 and 70 years old with stage I lung adenocarcinoma. Each CDR3 is given with its conserved first and last residue. The order of the fields is D gene, J gene, V gene, clone size, CDR3 DNA, CDR3 protein. The D gene is left open where the match is weak. Expanded clones are given a class, and other clones once, few, many or no size at all.

D: NA; J: TRBJ2-2; V: TRBV6-6; size: NA; DNA: TGTGCCAGCGGAGTTGCGAACACCGGGGAGCTGTTTTTT; CDR3: CASGVANTGELFF
D: NA; J: TRBJ2-3; V: TRBV4-2; size: NA; DNA: TGTGCCAGCAGCCAAGGTTTGGTGGGGGATACGCAGTATTTT; CDR3: CASSQGLVGDTQYF
D: NA; J: TRBJ2-3; V: TRBV5-4; size: NA; DNA: TGTGCCAGCAGCTTGGGGGCCTCGGGAAAGGGAGATACGCAGTATTTT; CDR3: CASSLGASGKGDTQYF
D: TRBD2; J: TRBJ2-2; V: TRBV5-6; size: NA; DNA: TGTGCCAGCAGCCTCGGACCTAGCGGGGACTACACCGGGGAGCTGTTTTTT; CDR3: CASSLGPSGDYTGELFF
D: NA; J: TRBJ2-2; V: TRBV2; size: NA; DNA: TGTGCCAGCAGCAGGAGGGGGGGCAACACCGGGGAGCTGTTTTTT; CDR3: CASSRRGGNTGELFF
D: NA; J: TRBJ1-2; V: TRBV5-6; size: NA; DNA: TGTGCCAGCCAGCTTGGTAGGCAGGGCCTGGTGGGAGGCTACACCTTC; CDR3: CASQLGRQGLVGGYTF
D: TRBD2; J: TRBJ2-2; V: TRBV7-2; size: few; DNA: TGTGCCAGCAGCTCCGGACTAGCGGGGGGCTCGTACACCGGGGAGCTGTTTTTT; CDR3: CASSSGLAGGSYTGELFF
D: NA; J: TRBJ1-2; V: TRBV29-1; size: few; DNA: TGCAGCGTTGATAGGAGGGTTGGAGGCTACACCTTC; CDR3: CSVDRRVGGYTF
D: TRBD1; J: TRBJ1-2; V: TRBV7-2; size: NA; DNA: TGTGCCAGCAGTACGCAGGGGGCAAATGGCTACACCTTC; CDR3: CASSTQGANGYTF
D: NA; J: TRBJ2-1; V: TRBV29-1; size: NA; DNA: TGCAGCGTTGAATTTTGGGACGTGTACAATGAGCAGTTCTTC; CDR3: CSVEFWDVYNEQFF
D: TRBD1; J: TRBJ2-7; V: TRBV4-2; size: NA; DNA: TGTGCCAGCAGCCAACCCACAGGGGAACTAAACTTC; CDR3: CASSQPTGELNF
D: NA; J: TRBJ2-4; V: TRBV7-2; size: NA; DNA: TGTGCCAGCAGCCTGGATGGGGGGCCTGAATACATTCAGTACTTC; CDR3: CASSLDGGPEYIQYF
D: NA; J: TRBJ1-4; V: TRBV29-1; size: NA; DNA: TGCAGCGTTGAGGAGGGGGGGCTCGGAAAACTGTTTTTT; CDR3: CSVEEGGLGKLFF
D: NA; J: TRBJ1-1; V: TRBV4-3; size: NA; DNA: TGCGCCAGCAGCCGGCGGGGCACTGAAGCTTTCTTT; CDR3: CASSRRGTEAFF
D: NA; J: TRBJ2-2; V: TRBV9; size: NA; DNA: TGTGCCAGCAGCGTTGGTTTGAACACCGGGGAGCTGTTTTTT; CDR3: CASSVGLNTGELFF
D: NA; J: TRBJ2-3; V: TRBV5-1; size: NA; DNA: TGCGCCAGCAGCTTGGGAGGGGCAGATACGCAGTATTTT; CDR3: CASSLGGADTQYF
D: NA; J: TRBJ1-4; V: TRBV7-9; size: NA; DNA: TGTGCCAGCAGCTTAGGACAGGCTGAAAAACTGTTTTTT; CDR3: CASSLGQAEKLFF
D: TRBD1; J: TRBJ1-2; V: TRBV4-2; size: NA; DNA: TGTGCCAGCTCTTCCTTGGGGACAGGGCATGGCTACACCTTC; CDR3: CASSSLGTGHGYTF
D: NA; J: TRBJ2-7; V: TRBV5-1; size: NA; DNA: TGCGCCAGCAGGAATCGGGACGGCTACTACGAGCAGTACTTC; CDR3: CASRNRDGYYEQYF
D: NA; J: TRBJ2-2; V: TRBV2; size: NA; DNA: TGTGCCACCGTCAGGAGGGGGGCTAGCACCGGGGAGCTGTTTTTT; CDR3: CATVRRGASTGELFF
D: NA; J: TRBJ2-7; V: TRBV6-5; size: NA; DNA: TGTGCCAGCGGGCGGGGCTTCTTATACGAGCAGTACTTC; CDR3: CASGRGFLYEQYF
D: TRBD1; J: TRBJ1-5; V: TRBV25-1; size: few; DNA: TGTGCCAGCATGTCCAGGGGGAATCAGCCCCAGCATTTT; CDR3: CASMSRGNQPQHF
D: NA; J: TRBJ2-5; V: TRBV5-1; size: NA; DNA: TGCGCCAGCAGCTTGGGTGACAGACCCCAAGAGACCCAGTACTTC; CDR3: CASSLGDRPQETQYF
D: NA; J: TRBJ1-3; V: TRBV7-6; size: few; DNA: TGTGCCAGCAGCCCACTGCCTGGAAACACCATATATTTT; CDR3: CASSPLPGNTIYF
D: NA; J: TRBJ2-3; V: TRBV10-1; size: NA; DNA: TGCGCCAGCAGTGAGTCGATTGTTTCCGATACGCAGTATTTT; CDR3: CASSESIVSDTQYF
D: NA; J: TRBJ2-7; V: TRBV10-2; size: NA; DNA: TGCGCCAGCATAGGGAGGCCACCGGGCGAGCAGTACTTC; CDR3: CASIGRPPGEQYF
D: NA; J: TRBJ2-1; V: TRBV6-5; size: NA; DNA: TGTGCCAGCAGTTACTCTGAATACAATGAGCAGTTCTTC; CDR3: CASSYSEYNEQFF
D: TRBD1; J: TRBJ2-3; V: TRBV5-1; size: NA; DNA: TGCGCCAGTCTGGGACAGGCCACAGATACGCAGTATTTT; CDR3: CASLGQATDTQYF
D: TRBD1; J: TRBJ2-5; V: TRBV29-1; size: few; DNA: TGCAGCGCTGGGACAGGGAGAGTGGAGACCCAGTACTTC; CDR3: CSAGTGRVETQYF
D: TRBD1; J: TRBJ2-7; V: TRBV10-3; size: NA; DNA: TGTGCCATCATCAACCGGGACAGGGGAACCTACGAGCAGTACTTC; CDR3: CAIINRDRGTYEQYF
D: NA; J: TRBJ2-3; V: TRBV5-6; size: NA; DNA: TGTGCCAGCAGTCTACCCGCAGATACGCAGTATTTT; CDR3: CASSLPADTQYF
D: TRBD1; J: TRBJ2-1; V: TRBV7-7; size: NA; DNA: TGTGCCAGCAGCTTAGGACAGGGGACTGATGAGCAGTTCTTC; CDR3: CASSLGQGTDEQFF
D: NA; J: TRBJ2-1; V: TRBV11-3; size: once; DNA: TGTGCCAGCAGCTTAGGGGGGGAACGAAGTGAGCAGTTCTTC; CDR3: CASSLGGERSEQFF
D: TRBD2; J: TRBJ2-7; V: TRBV2; size: few; DNA: TGTGCCAGCAGTGCAGAGGCGGGGGGCCCCTACGAGCAGTACTTC; CDR3: CASSAEAGGPYEQYF
D: TRBD1; J: TRBJ1-6; V: TRBV7-6; size: few; DNA: TGTGCCAGCAGCCCTGGGACAGGGGACGCCACGAATTCACCCCTCCACTTT; CDR3: CASSPGTGDATNSPLHF
D: TRBD1; J: TRBJ2-7; V: TRBV14; size: NA; DNA: TGTGCCAGCAGCCAGCGACAGGGTGGCGAGCAGTACTTC; CDR3: CASSQRQGGEQYF
D: NA; J: TRBJ2-3; V: TRBV5-4; size: NA; DNA: TGTGCCAGCAGCTTAGGGGGGTATACAGATACGCAGTATTTT; CDR3: CASSLGGYTDTQYF